Given below is one T cell receptor beta chain in context. There are 15 residues in the CDR3. Germline V gives CDR1 SGHAT, CDR2 FQNNGV. V lost 5 bases to trimming and J lost 4 bases; unmatched junction nucleotides: 3. This sample stems from a study of blood T cell repertoires in COVID-19. Across the whole study: Sources were T cells, B-cell-depleted T cells, or PBMCs; the material itself was cDNA or gDNA.

Per the original methods: Amplified reference gene primers provided the basis for estimating nucleated cell counts. The repertoire was sequenced with immunoSEQ multiplex PCR; TCRdb's copy has only in-frame clones and lacks some. For V, J and clone size, that table is used; D and trimming come from the DNA. The sample consists of about 290,000 clones, 85% of them appearing once. This chain links TRBV11-2 with TRBJ2-1, with TRBD2 identical over 12 bases. The sequence came from a woman aged 45-65 years with active or convalescent COVID-19. Sequenced input: peripheral blood. The CDR3 DNA reads as TGTGCCAGCAGCCTGACTAGCGGGGGTTACAATGAGCAGTTCTTC. Its translation is CASSLTSGGYNEQFF.